This is a list of T cell receptor beta chains from one sample in a study of cytomegalovirus exposure and HLA in healthy donors. The protocol was immunoSEQ multiplex PCR, while the TCRdb copy is restricted to in-frame clones and leaves out a portion. The sample contains under 150,000 clones, approximately 80% of which appear only once. The source material was PBMCs. These receptors all stem from a woman aged 40 to 49 in good health and CMV-seronegative. The conserved cysteine and the conserved F or W are not part of the CDR3 here.

V gene,CDR3 length,CDR3 protein
TRBV19,13,ASSSLLDSNQPQH
TRBV5-8,13,ASSSGLTVNEKLF
TRBV29-1,12,SVEDQARVNEQF
TRBV6-1,12,ASSEGWDTYEQY
TRBV4-3,14,ASSQDWDRGGETQY
TRBV9,7,ASGEPQH
TRBV10-1,14,ASTPPVATTNYGYT
TRBV29-1,11,SVESGDEYGYT
TRBV5-1,9,ASSLERGTF
TRBV7-6,11,ASSLDAFPLQF
TRBV2,12,ASGTGRNPYEQY
TRBV7-9,14,ASSLAGYRRNSPLH
TRBV7-6,12,ASSLDTMNYGYT
TRBV6-5,12,ASTGGIFNSPLH
TRBV5-5,13,ASSRQGTGPYEQY